The present entry profiles one TCR beta chain with its context. The sample comes from a study of T cells after somatic rescue of genetic block. The method was immunoSEQ multiplex PCR; TCRdb's version includes in-frame clones alone and lacks a portion of them. The sample shows 14,000 to 15,000 clones, about 70% of them seen only once. Input material: peripheral blood mononuclear cells (PBMCs). This clonotype was obtained from a boy aged 5-17 years.

CDR3: CASSHIPRGQGNTGELFF. CDR3 DNA sequence: TGCGCCAGCAGCCATATCCCTAGGGGACAGGGGAACACCGGGGAGCTGTTTTTT. This chain connects TRBV4-1 to TRBJ2-2, with TRBD1 identical over 9 bases. V was pared by 3 bases and J by 1 base, with 9 bases of the junction left unmatched. Per the germline V gene, CDR1 is MGHRA and CDR2 is YSYEKL. The CDR3 loop spans 18 amino acids.